This passage covers 27 T cell receptor beta chains from one sample sequenced in a study of T cells in Graves' hyperthyroidism and ophthalmopathy. There were TCR beta CDR3 regions amplified from RNA transcripts. With the HTBI primer set, the TCR CDR3 went through a first round of RT-PCR. A single record per CDR3 protein comes from TCRdb applying MiXCR to the multiplex PCR reads. The table records more than 500,000 distinct CDR3 sequences, around 15% of them present only once. Sequencing was performed on blood. These receptor sequences come from a woman in her thirties or forties with Graves' ophthalmopathy.

This clonotype came up many times. The V gene is TRBV7-2, the J gene TRBJ1-6, with D perhaps matching TRBD1 (5 bases). CDR3 length: 15 amino acids. Germline assignment: CDR1 SGHTA and CDR2 FQGNSA. Trimming removed 3 bases from V and 9 bases from J, with 15 bases in between. The CDR3 region has the DNA TGTGCCAGCAGCTTTAGACAGCCCGGTGGTTCACCCCTCCACTTT. This encodes CASSFRQPGGSPLHF.

This chain joins TRBV19 and TRBJ1-2, with D maybe TRBD1 (5 bases). CDR3 size: 15 residues. Per the germline V gene, CDR1 is LNHDA and CDR2 is SQIVND (reference sequence). V lost 7 bases to trimming and J lost 1 base, with 16 bases between them. This CDR3 reads CASTPGHIFNYGYTF. Written as DNA, the CDR3 is TGTGCCAGTACCCCAGGGCATATTTTTAACTATGGCTACACCTTC.

This clonotype has at least ten counts. This chain links TRBV6-2 or TRBV6-3 with TRBJ2-1; D possibly corresponds to TRBD2 (6 bases). V lost 5 bases and J 4 bases, leaving 12 bases between the germline ends. The CDR3 totals 14 residues. CDR1 and CDR2 from the germline V gene are MNHEY and SVGEGT. The CDR3: CASSNRELYNEQFF. The CDR3 region has the DNA TGTGCCAGCAGTAACCGGGAGTTATACAATGAGCAGTTCTTC.

The chain employs TRBV5-1 and TRBJ2-2; TRBD2 matches 9 bases. The V gene end was trimmed by 4 bases and the J gene end by 0 bases; junction bases not matched to a gene: 10. CDR1 is SGHRS and CDR2 is YFSETQ in the germline V gene. The CDR3 extends over 18 amino acids. In nucleotides, the CDR3 is TGCGCCAGCAGCCTCCATGGACTAGCGCCTACGAACACCGGGGAGCTGTTTTTT. Its translation: CASSLHGLAPTNTGELFF.

Concerning this clonotype: A read error is possible here, since a much larger clone lies one base away. This chain joins TRBV11-2 and TRBJ1-1; 8 bases map to TRBD1. Looked up from germline, CDR1 is SGHAT and CDR2 is FQNNGV. The CDR3 totals 15 residues. Trimming took 7 bases from V and 3 from J; bases not matched to a gene: 10. CDR3 nucleotides: TGTGCCAGCAACGATCAACAGGGGGGCTACACTGAAGCTTTCTTT. Translated, it gives CASNDQQGGYTEAFF.

Ten or more counts support this clonotype. The chain recombines TRBV6-5 with TRBJ2-7; TRBD2 aligns across 8 bases. CDR1 and CDR2 from the germline V gene are MNHEY and SVGAGI. The CDR3 loop spans 14 amino acids. V shed 2 bases, J shed 6 bases, and the junction held 6 bases outside the gene matches. CDR3 protein: CASSYGGTRGEQYF. Written as DNA, the CDR3 is TGTGCCAGCAGTTACGGTGGGACTAGGGGCGAGCAGTACTTC.

This clonotype was picked up many times. The chain combines TRBV12-5 with TRBJ2-7, with D possibly being TRBD2 (5 bases). V lost 1 base, J lost 0 bases, and 16 bases lay in between. The CDR3 extends over 17 amino acids. CDR1 and CDR2 (germline): LGHNT, FRNRAP. The CDR3 region has the DNA TGTGCTAGTGGTTTGGCCCTGGAGGCCAGGAGCTCCTACGAGCAGTACTTC. Amino acids: CASGLALEARSSYEQYF.

This clonotype was seen repeatedly, ten times or more. The chain employs TRBV6-5 and TRBJ2-3; D not certain. CDR1 and CDR2 (germline): MNHEY, SVGAGI. There are 12 residues in the CDR3. V lost 4 bases and J 5 bases, leaving 7 bases between the germline ends. CDR3: CASSSALDTQYF. In DNA form, the CDR3 reads TGTGCCAGCAGTTCGGCGCTAGATACGCAGTATTTT.

This chain uses TRBV11-2 with TRBJ1-2, with a tentative D call TRBD1 (6 bases). This CDR3 region has 12 residues. The germline V gene encodes CDR1 SGHAT and CDR2 FQNNGV. Between the trimmed V and J ends, which lost 5 bases and 13 bases, there was a span of 17 bases. The CDR3 spells CASSPAGGLATF. The CDR3 bases are TGTGCCAGCAGCCCGGCCGGGGGCTTGGCCACCTTC.

This clonotype was counted many times. The chain uses TRBV28 and TRBJ2-7; D remains unclear. The CDR3 sequence is 14 residues long. CDR1 and CDR2 (germline): MDHEN, SYDVKM. V lost 8 bases and J lost 4, with 18 bases in between. In DNA form, the CDR3 reads TGTGCCAGCTGCCCCCGGGCCGCAAGATACGAGCAGTACTTC. Its translation is CASCPRAARYEQYF.

This clonotype has a handful of counts. The chain is built from TRBV5-1 and TRBJ2-3; D might be TRBD1 (5 bases). From germline, CDR1 is SGHRS and CDR2 YFSETQ. This CDR3 region has 12 residues. Deletions cut 5 bases from V and 5 bases from J, with 9 bases between. This CDR3 reads CASSLQEDTQYF. CDR3 bases: TGCGCCAGCAGTTTACAGGAAGATACGCAGTATTTT.

This chain uses TRBV7-9 with TRBJ2-2; 8 bases line up with TRBD1. This CDR3 has 15 residues. Germline CDR1 SEHNR, CDR2 FQNEAQ (reference sequence). V shed 6 bases and J 3 bases; nucleotides not matched to a gene: 6. The CDR3 is CASSPGQGYTGELFF. In DNA, the CDR3 is TGTGCCAGCAGTCCTGGACAGGGATACACCGGGGAGCTGTTTTTT.

At least ten counts were recorded for this clonotype. This chain uses TRBV19 with TRBJ2-3; no reliable D call. CDR3 length: 16 amino acids. The V end was cut by 7 bases, the J end by 0 bases, with 17 bases between. Per the germline V gene, CDR1 is LNHDA and CDR2 is SQIVND (reference sequence). CDR3 protein: CASTSSDRTSTDTQYF. The DNA of the CDR3 is TGTGCCAGTACCTCCTCCGACCGGACGAGCACAGATACGCAGTATTTT.

This rearrangement joins TRBV10-3 to TRBJ1-5; 8 bases are a match to TRBD1. The CDR3 has 15 amino acids. Germline V gene lookup returns CDR1 ENHRY and CDR2 SYGVKD. With V trimmed by 10 bases and J by 2 bases, 10 bases remained unmatched. In nucleotides, the CDR3 is TGTGCCACCAGCGTCCCGGGACAGGGCAATCAGCCCCAGCATTTT. This encodes CATSVPGQGNQPQHF.

In its sample, this clonotype was seen many times. V usage is TRBV20-1 and J usage is TRBJ1-1; D unclear. Germline V gene sequence: CDR1 DFQATT, CDR2 SNEGSKA (reference sequence). V lost 1 base and J 6 bases, leaving 9 bases between the germline ends. The CDR3 loop spans 12 amino acids. CDR3 coding DNA: TGCAGTGCTAGAGCCCAGGTCGCTGAAGCTTTCTTT. Residues: CSARAQVAEAFF.

The chain employs TRBV7-9 and TRBJ2-5; TRBD2 aligns across 10 bases. CDR3 size: 16 residues. V gave up 5 bases and J gave up 3 bases; unmatched junction bases: 9. Germline V gene sequence: CDR1 SEHNR, CDR2 FQNEAQ (reference sequence). The DNA of the CDR3 is TGTGCCAGCAGCGCGGTCGCCGGGACTAGCGAAGAGACCCAGTACTTC. Its protein product is CASSAVAGTSEETQYF.

For the CDR3, the DNA is TGTGCCAGCAGTTCCTATAGACAGCTCGGAGAGACCCAGTACTTC. Protein: CASSSYRQLGETQYF. The chain is built from TRBV6-5 and TRBJ2-5, with a weak D call TRBD1 (5 bases). CDR1 is MNHEY, CDR2 SVGAGI, per germline. The CDR3 contains 15 residues. V lost 4 bases to trimming and J lost 4 bases, with 16 bases between them.

This clonotype was seen ten or more times. The chain recombines TRBV6-5 with TRBJ2-7, with D perhaps TRBD2 (5 bases). The CDR3 runs to 14 residues. V was shortened by 7 bases and J by 5 bases, with 18 bases between the two germline ends. CDR1 and CDR2 from the germline V gene are MNHEY and SVGAGI. DNA for the CDR3: TGTGCCAGCACCCCTCGGTGGGAGAGGCACGAGCAGTACTTC. This translates into CASTPRWERHEQYF.

This clonotype was observed at least ten times. The chain links TRBV7-8 to TRBJ2-7; the D gene is possibly TRBD2 (6 bases). CDR3 size: 15 residues. The germline V gene encodes CDR1 SGHVS and CDR2 FQNEAQ. The ends were cut back, 5 bases at V and 5 bases at J, with 19 bases in the middle. The CDR3, as DNA: TGTGCCAGCAGCCTATTACCGGGGGTGGCAGACGAGCAGTACTTC. Its translation: CASSLLPGVADEQYF.

In this sample, this clonotype turned up a few times. This chain links TRBV14 with TRBJ1-5; 10 nucleotides align to TRBD1. The junction had 15 bases not matched to a gene; V was cut back by 1 base and J by 0 bases. This CDR3 is 21 amino acids long. CDR1 and CDR2 from the germline V gene are SGHDN and FVKESK. The CDR3 is CASSQGITRTGGLYSNQPQHF. In DNA, the CDR3 is TGTGCCAGCAGCCAAGGGATTACTAGGACAGGGGGTCTTTATAGCAATCAGCCCCAGCATTTT.

This clonotype was picked up many times. V and J are TRBV2 and TRBJ2-5, with no clear D. The V end lost 9 bases, the J end lost 3 bases, and 8 bases lay between the germline ends. This CDR3 is built from 11 residues. CDR1 is SNHLY, CDR2 FYNNEI, per germline. In DNA form, the CDR3 reads TGTGCCAGTGGGGTCGAAGAGACCCAGTACTTC. Its translation is CASGVEETQYF.

In this sample, this clonotype turned up many times. J is TRBJ2-7 and V is TRBV6-5; 11 bases are shared with TRBD2. Germline V gene lookup returns CDR1 MNHEY and CDR2 SVGAGI. The ends lost 5 bases at V and 3 bases at J; junction bases unmatched: 6. The CDR3 consists of 15 residues. The CDR3 reads CASSTRLAGNYEQYF. The DNA of the CDR3 is TGTGCCAGCAGTACCCGACTAGCGGGGAACTACGAGCAGTACTTC.

V usage is TRBV9 and J usage is TRBJ2-7, with D uncertain. The CDR3 sequence is 13 residues long. In germline, CDR1 is SGDLS, CDR2 YYNGEE. Trimming took 0 bases from V and 6 from J, leaving 10 bases between them. The CDR3, as DNA: TGTGCCAGCAGCGTAGTTAGTACGGGCGAGCAGTACTTC. Translation: CASSVVSTGEQYF.

This rearrangement joins TRBV20-1 to TRBJ2-7, with D unclear. V was cut by 5 bases and J by 5 bases, with 10 bases left in between. Per germline, CDR1 DFQATT and CDR2 SNEGSKA (reference sequence). The CDR3 is made up of 11 amino acids. The DNA of the CDR3 is TGCAGTGCTGGAAGGATAGACGAGCAGTACTTC. As protein: CSAGRIDEQYF.

This clonotype was observed many times. CDR3 protein: CASRVTAGEETQYF. The CDR3 nucleotides read TGTGCCAGCAGGGTGACGGCGGGAGAAGAGACCCAGTACTTC. The genes are TRBV2 and TRBJ2-5; 7 bases are a match to TRBD2. The germline CDR1 and CDR2 sequences are SNHLY and FYNNEI. This CDR3 contains 14 residues. V shed 6 bases and J 3 bases; nucleotides not matched to a gene: 7.

This clonotype was recorded many times. Germline is not matched at one junction end, which may reflect a read error. V is TRBV7-8 and J is TRBJ2-5, with 9 bases matching TRBD1. Germline V lookup: CDR1 SGHVS, CDR2 FQNEAQ. There are 15 residues in the CDR3. This chain's CDR3 is CASTLLQGAVETQYF. The CDR3 DNA follows: TGTGCCAGCACCTTACTACAGGGGGCTGTGGAGACCCAGTACTTC. Together with reference TRBV7-8 and TRBJ2-5, the CDR3 gives the full variable domain: GAGVSQSPRYKVAKRGQDVALRCDPISGHVSLFWYQQALGQGPEFLTYFQNEAQLDKSGLPSDRFFAERPEGSVSTLKIQRTQQEDSAVYLCASTLLQGAVETQYFGPGTRLLVL.

In its sample, this clonotype was seen a few times. V is TRBV12-3 or TRBV12-4 and J is TRBJ1-5; no firm D call. The CDR3 loop spans 16 amino acids. V was pared by 3 bases and J by 0 bases, with 12 bases between. CDR3 sequence: CASSFRISPSNQPQHF. In nucleotides, the CDR3 is TGTGCCAGCAGTTTTCGGATCTCCCCTAGCAATCAGCCCCAGCATTTT.